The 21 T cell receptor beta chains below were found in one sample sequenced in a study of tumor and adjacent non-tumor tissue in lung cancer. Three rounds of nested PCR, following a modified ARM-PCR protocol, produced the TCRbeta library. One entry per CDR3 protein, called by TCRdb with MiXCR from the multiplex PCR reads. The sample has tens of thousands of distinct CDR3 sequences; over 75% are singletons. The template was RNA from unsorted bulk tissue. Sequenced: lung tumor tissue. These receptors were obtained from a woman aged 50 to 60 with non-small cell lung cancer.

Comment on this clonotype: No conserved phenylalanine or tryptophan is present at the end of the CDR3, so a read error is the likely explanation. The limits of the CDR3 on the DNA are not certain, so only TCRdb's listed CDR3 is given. CDR3 in amino acids: CASSPSWGAKNIQHS. This sequence joins TRBV4-1 and TRBJ2-4; the D call of TRBD1 is as the table states it, not checked on the DNA. Per germline, CDR1 MGHRA and CDR2 YSYEKL. The CDR3 is 15 residues long, ends included.

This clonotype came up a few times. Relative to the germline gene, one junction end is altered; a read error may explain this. The CDR3 nucleotides read TGCAGCGGTCTGTCAGGGTATGGTTACATCTTC. Its protein is CSGLSGYGYIF. V is TRBV29-1 and J is TRBJ1-2; possibly TRBD1 for D (5 bases). In germline, CDR1 is SQVTM, CDR2 ANQGSEA. This CDR3 comprises 11 residues.

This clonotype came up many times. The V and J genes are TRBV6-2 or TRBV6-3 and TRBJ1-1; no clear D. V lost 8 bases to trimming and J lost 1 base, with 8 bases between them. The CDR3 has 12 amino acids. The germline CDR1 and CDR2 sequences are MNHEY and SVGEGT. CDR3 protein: CASEGGNTEAFF. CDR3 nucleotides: TGTGCCAGCGAAGGAGGGAACACTGAAGCTTTCTTT.

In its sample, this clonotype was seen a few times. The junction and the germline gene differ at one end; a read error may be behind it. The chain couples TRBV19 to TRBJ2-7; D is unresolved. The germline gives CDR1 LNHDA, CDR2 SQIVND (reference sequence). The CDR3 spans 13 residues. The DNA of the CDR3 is TGTGCCAATAGTATAGAGTGGAGCTACGAGCAGTACTTC. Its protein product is CANSIEWSYEQYF.

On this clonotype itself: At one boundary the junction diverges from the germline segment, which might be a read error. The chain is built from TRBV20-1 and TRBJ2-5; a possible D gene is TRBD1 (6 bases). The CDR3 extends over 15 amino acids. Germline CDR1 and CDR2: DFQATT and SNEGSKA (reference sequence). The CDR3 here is CNAMDRILLGEIQYF. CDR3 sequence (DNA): TGCAATGCTATGGACAGAATACTCTTGGGCGAGATCCAGTACTTC.

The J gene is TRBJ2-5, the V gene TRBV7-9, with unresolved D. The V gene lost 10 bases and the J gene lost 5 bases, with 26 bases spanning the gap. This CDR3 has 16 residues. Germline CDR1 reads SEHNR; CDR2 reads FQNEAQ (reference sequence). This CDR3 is CANNLLPTRLSETQYF. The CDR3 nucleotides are TGTGCCAACAACTTACTTCCCACCAGGCTGTCGGAGACCCAGTACTTC.

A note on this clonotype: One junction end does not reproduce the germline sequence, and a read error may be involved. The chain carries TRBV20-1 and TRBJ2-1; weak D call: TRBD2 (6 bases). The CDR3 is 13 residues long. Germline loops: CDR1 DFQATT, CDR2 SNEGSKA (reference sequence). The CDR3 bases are TGCCGTGCTAGAGGCGGGATCCACAGTGAGCAGTTCTTC. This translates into CRARGGIHSEQFF.

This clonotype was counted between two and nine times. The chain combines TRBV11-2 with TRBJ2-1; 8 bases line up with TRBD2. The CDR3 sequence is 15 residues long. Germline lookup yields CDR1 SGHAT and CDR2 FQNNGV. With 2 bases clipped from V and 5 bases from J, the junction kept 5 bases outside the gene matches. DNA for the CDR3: TGTGCCAGCAGCTTAATATCGGGAGGGGACAATGAGCAGTTCTTC. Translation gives CASSLISGGDNEQFF.

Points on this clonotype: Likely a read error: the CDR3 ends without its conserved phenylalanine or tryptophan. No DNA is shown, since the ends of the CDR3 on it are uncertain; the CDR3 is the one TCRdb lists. CDR3 sequence reads: CSVDGTTNNERYL. The rearrangement joins TRBV29-1 to TRBJ2-7; TRBD1 is the table's D call, not checked against the DNA. The CDR3 spans 13 amino acids, including both terminal residues. Per the germline V gene, CDR1 is SQVTM and CDR2 is ANQGSEA.

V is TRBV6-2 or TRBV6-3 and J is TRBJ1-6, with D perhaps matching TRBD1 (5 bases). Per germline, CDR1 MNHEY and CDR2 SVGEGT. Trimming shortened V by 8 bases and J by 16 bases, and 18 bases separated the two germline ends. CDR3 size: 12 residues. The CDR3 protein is CASGDSESSLHF. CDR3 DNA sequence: TGTGCCAGCGGAGACAGCGAATCATCACTCCACTTT.

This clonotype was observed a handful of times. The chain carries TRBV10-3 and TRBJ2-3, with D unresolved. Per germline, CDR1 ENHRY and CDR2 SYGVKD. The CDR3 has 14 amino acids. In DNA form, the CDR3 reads TGTGCTACGAACCCGACGACGGGCGCAGATACGCAGTATTTT. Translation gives CATNPTTGADTQYF.

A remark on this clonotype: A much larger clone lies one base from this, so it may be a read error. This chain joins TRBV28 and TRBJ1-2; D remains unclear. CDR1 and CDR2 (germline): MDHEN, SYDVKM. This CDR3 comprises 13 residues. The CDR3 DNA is TGTGCCTGCAGTTTAGTGGCGTCCTATGGCTACACCTTC. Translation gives CACSLVASYGYTF.

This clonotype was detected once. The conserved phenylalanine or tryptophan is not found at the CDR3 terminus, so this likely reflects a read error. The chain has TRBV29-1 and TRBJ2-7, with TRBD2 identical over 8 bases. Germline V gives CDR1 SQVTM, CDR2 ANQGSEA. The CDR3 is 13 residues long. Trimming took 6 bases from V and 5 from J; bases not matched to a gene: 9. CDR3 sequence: CSVRGREGHEQYS. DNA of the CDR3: TGCAGCGTAAGGGGACGGGAGGGCCACGAGCAGTACTCG.

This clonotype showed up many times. The CDR3 is CASSPGAVNTGELFF. The CDR3 bases are TGTGCCAGCAGCCCCGGGGCAGTCAACACCGGGGAGCTGTTTTTT. The chain has TRBV7-8 and TRBJ2-2; D is perhaps TRBD1 or TRBD2 (5 bases each). Germline V gene data show CDR1 as SGHVS and CDR2 as FQNEAQ. The ends were cut back, 5 bases at V and 2 bases at J, with 12 bases in the middle. CDR3 size: 15 residues.

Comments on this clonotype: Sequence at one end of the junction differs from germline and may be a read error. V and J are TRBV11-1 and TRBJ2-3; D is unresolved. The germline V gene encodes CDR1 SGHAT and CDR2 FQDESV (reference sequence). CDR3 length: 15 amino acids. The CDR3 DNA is TGTGCCTGCAGCTTAAGCCCCCCCCCAGCAGATACGCAGTATTTT. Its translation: CACSLSPPPADTQYF.

CDR3 in DNA: TGTGCCAGCAATTCCTCCCGGGCGGGGCCATTAGGCTACACCTTC. Its protein product is CASNSSRAGPLGYTF. The gene calls are TRBV7-2 and TRBJ1-2; D is perhaps TRBD1 (5 bases). With 7 bases removed from V and 8 bases from J, the gap between germline ends came to 23 bases. The germline V gene encodes CDR1 SGHTA and CDR2 FQGNSA. The CDR3 is made up of 15 amino acids.

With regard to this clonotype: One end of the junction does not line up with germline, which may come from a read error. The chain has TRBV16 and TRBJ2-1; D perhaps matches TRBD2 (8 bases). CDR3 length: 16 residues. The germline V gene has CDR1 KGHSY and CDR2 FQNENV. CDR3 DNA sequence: TGTGCCATCAGCCAACGGGGGGGGACAGCACACAATGAGCAGTTCTTC. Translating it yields CAISQRGGTAHNEQFF.

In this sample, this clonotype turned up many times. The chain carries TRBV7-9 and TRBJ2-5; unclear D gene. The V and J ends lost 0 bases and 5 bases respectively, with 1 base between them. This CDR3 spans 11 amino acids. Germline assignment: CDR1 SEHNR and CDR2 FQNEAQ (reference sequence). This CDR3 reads CASSLAETQYF. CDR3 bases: TGTGCCAGCAGCTTAGCGGAGACCCAGTACTTC.

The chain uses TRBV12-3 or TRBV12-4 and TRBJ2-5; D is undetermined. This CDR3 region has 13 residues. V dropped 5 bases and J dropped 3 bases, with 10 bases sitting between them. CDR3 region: CASSKECKETQYF. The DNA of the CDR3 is TGTGCCAGCAGTAAAGAGTGTAAAGAGACCCAGTACTTC.

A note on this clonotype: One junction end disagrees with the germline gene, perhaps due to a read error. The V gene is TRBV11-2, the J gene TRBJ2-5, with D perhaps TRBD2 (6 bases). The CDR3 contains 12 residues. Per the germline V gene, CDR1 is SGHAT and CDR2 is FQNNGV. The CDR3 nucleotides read TGTGCCTGCAGCCTTACACGGGAGACCCAGTGCTTC. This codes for CACSLTRETQCF.

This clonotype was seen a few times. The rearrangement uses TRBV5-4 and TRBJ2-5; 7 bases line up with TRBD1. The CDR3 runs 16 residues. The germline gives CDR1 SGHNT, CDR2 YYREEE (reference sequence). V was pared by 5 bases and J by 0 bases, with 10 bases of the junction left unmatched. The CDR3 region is CASSSSRRGYQETQYF. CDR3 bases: TGTGCCAGCAGTTCGAGTCGCAGGGGGTACCAAGAGACCCAGTACTTC.